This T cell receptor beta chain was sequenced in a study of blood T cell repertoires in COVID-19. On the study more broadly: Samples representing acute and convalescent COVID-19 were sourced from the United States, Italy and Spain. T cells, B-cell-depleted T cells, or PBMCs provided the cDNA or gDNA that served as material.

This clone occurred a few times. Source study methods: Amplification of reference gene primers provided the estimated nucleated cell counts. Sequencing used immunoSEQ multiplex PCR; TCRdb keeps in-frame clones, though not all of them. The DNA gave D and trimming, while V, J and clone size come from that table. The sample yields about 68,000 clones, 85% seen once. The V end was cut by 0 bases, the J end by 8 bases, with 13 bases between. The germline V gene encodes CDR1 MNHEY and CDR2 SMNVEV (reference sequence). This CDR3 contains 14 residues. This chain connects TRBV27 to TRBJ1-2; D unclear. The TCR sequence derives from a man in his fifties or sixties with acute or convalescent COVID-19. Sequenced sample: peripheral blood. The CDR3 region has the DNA TGTGCCAGCAGTTTATCGGGTCCGGGAGGGGGCTACACCTTC. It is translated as CASSLSGPGGGYTF.